This T cell receptor beta chain was recorded in a study of regulatory T cells in long-lasting Graves disease. Findings and limits, study-wide: In persistent patients, shared public clonotypes (2,741) outnumbered those in new patients (about 970).

For TCR beta, libraries came from iRepertoire HTBI primers and Arm-PCR of CDR3 regions. TCRdb re-derived calls from the multiplex PCR reads in MiXCR, one entry per CDR3 protein. The sample lists around 500,000 distinct CDR3 sequences, 9.5% to 15% occurring once. This clonotype was counted between two and nine times. The antigen remains undetermined. Time point defined: newly diagnosed GD, antithyroid drugs for less than 3 months. TCR sequences were obtained from RNA taken from PBMCs. The V and J ends lost 5 bases and 4 bases, in that order; junction bases with no gene match: 11. This CDR3 region has 16 residues. Looked up from germline, CDR1 is SGHAT and CDR2 is FQNNGV. The data were also submitted as part of a second study, on T cells in Graves' hyperthyroidism and ophthalmopathy. This second report adds: Exclusion criteria comprised uncontrolled infection, other autoimmune disease, pregnancy or lactation.

The sample in question was peripheral blood mononuclear cells (PBMCs), obtained at new diagnosis, from a patient treated with antithyroid drugs. The chain is built from TRBV11-2 and TRBJ1-3; TRBD1 matches 7 bases. The TCR originated in a woman in her twenties or thirties with Graves disease. The CDR3 nucleotides read TGTGCCAGCAGCCTCGGGGGCGGGACAGCCGGAAACACCATATATTTT. As protein: CASSLGGGTAGNTIYF.